This T cell receptor (beta chain) was found in a study of blood T cell repertoires in COVID-19. Study context: Material from acute and convalescent COVID-19 was sourced from the United States, Italy and Spain. T cells, B-cell-depleted T cells, or PBMCs supplied cDNA or gDNA.

Per the original methods: It was from reference gene primer amplification that nucleated cell counts were estimated. Libraries were prepared by immunoSEQ multiplex PCR; TCRdb keeps only in-frame clonotypes and omits some of them. V, J and clone size were drawn from that table, and D and trimming were deduced from the DNA. This table has around 280,000 clones, 88% appearing once. Germline V gene sequence: CDR1 KGHSH, CDR2 LQKENI. The V end lost 2 bases, the J end lost 4 bases, and 5 bases lay between the germline ends. This CDR3 comprises 13 residues. Seattle's enrolled individuals joined amid active infection and were then monitored longitudinally.

The clonotype was recovered from a woman aged 25 to 39 with COVID-19, enrolled during active disease. The sample was peripheral blood. The chain carries TRBV18 and TRBJ2-2, with D uncertain. CDR3 sequence reads: CASSPISTGELFF. For the CDR3, the DNA is TGTGCCAGCTCACCAATCAGCACCGGGGAGCTGTTTTTT. Full variable domain (outside the CDR3, taken from reference TRBV18 and TRBJ2-2): NAGVMQNPRHLVRRRGQEARLRCSPMKGHSHVYWYRQLPEEGLKFMVYLQKENIIDESGMPKERFSAEFPKEGPSILRIQQVVRGDSAAYFCASSPISTGELFFGEGSRLTVL.